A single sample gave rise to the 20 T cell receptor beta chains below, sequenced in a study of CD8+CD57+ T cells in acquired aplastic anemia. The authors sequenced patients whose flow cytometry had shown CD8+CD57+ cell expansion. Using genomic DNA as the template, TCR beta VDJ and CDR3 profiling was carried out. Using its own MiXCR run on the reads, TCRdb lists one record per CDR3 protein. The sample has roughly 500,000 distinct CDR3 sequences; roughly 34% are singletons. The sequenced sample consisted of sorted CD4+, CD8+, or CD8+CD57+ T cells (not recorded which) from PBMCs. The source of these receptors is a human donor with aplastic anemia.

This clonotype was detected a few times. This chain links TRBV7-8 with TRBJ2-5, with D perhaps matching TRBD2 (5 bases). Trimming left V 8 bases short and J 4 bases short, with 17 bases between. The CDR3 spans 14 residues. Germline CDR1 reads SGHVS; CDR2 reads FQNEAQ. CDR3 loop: CASSPPEGRETQYF. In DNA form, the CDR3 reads TGTGCCAGCTCACCACCGGAAGGGAGAGAGACCCAGTACTTC.

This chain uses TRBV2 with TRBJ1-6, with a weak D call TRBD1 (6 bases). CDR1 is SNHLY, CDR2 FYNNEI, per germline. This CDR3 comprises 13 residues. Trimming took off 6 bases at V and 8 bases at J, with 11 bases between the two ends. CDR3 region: CASSPGGHSPLHF. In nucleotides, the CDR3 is TGTGCCAGCAGCCCCGGGGGGCATTCACCCCTCCACTTT.

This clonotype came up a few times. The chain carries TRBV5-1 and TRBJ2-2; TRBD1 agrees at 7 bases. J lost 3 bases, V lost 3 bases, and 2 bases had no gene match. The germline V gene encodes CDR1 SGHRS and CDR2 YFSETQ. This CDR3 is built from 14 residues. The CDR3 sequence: CASSYDRDTGELFF. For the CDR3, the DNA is TGCGCCAGCAGCTATGACAGGGACACCGGGGAGCTGTTTTTT.

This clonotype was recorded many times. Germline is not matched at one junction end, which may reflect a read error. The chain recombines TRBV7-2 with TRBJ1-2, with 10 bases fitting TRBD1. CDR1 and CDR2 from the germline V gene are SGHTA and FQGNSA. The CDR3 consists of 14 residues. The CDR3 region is CASTLQTGGRGYTF. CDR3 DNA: TGTGCCAGCACCTTACAGACAGGGGGCAGGGGCTACACCTTC.

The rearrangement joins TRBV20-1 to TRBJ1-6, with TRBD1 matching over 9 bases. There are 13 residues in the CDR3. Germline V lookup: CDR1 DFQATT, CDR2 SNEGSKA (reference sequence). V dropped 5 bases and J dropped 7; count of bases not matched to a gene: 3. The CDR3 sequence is CSARGQGNSPLHF. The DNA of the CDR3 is TGCAGTGCTCGCGGACAGGGGAATTCACCCCTCCACTTT.

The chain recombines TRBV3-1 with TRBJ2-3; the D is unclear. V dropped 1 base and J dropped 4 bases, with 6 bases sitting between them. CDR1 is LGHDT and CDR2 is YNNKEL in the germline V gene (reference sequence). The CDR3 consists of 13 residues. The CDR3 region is CASSQARADTQYF. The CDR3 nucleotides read TGTGCCAGCAGCCAAGCACGAGCAGATACGCAGTATTTT.

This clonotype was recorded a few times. CDR3 nucleotide sequence: TGTGCCATCAGTACGGACAGAACAAACACCGGGGAGCTGTTTTTT. Amino acids: CAISTDRTNTGELFF. The gene calls are TRBV10-3 and TRBJ2-2; possibly TRBD1 for D (6 bases). Germline loops: CDR1 ENHRY, CDR2 SYGVKD. V gave up 5 bases and J gave up 2 bases, with 12 bases separating them. The CDR3 covers 15 residues.

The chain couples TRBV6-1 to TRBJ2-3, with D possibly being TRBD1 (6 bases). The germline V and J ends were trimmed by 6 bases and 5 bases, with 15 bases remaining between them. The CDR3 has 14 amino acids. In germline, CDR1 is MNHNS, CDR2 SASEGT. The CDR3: CASSASRGGDTQYF. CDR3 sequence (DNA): TGTGCCAGCAGCGCATCAAGAGGGGGAGATACGCAGTATTTT.

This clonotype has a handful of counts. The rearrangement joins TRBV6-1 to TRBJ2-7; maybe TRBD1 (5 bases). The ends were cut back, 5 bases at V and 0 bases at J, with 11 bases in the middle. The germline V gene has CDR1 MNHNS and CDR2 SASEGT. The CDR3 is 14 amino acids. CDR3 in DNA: TGTGCCAGCAGTCAGGGATTCCGCTCCTACGAGCAGTACTTC. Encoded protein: CASSQGFRSYEQYF.

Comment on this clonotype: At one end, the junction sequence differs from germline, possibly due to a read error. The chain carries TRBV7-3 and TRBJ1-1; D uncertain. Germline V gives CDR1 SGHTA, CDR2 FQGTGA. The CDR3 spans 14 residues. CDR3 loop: CANSPSSENTEAFF. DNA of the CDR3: TGTGCCAACAGCCCTTCTTCGGAGAACACTGAAGCTTTCTTT.

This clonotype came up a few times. CDR3 protein: CASSRAGTGVNSPLHF. The CDR3 nucleotides read TGCGCCAGCAGCCGCGCAGGGACAGGGGTTAATTCACCCCTCCACTTT. V and J are TRBV4-3 and TRBJ1-6; 10 bases align to TRBD1. This CDR3 has 16 amino acids. The J segment lost 6 bases and the V segment lost 4 bases, leaving 6 bases of the junction unmatched. The germline CDR1 and CDR2 sequences are LGHNA and YSLEER.

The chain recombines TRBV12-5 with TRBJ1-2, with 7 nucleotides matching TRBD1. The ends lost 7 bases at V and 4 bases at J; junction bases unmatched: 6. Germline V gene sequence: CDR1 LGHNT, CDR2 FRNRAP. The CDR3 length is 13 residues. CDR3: CASANTGVYGYTF. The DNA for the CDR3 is TGTGCTAGTGCCAATACAGGGGTCTATGGCTACACCTTC.

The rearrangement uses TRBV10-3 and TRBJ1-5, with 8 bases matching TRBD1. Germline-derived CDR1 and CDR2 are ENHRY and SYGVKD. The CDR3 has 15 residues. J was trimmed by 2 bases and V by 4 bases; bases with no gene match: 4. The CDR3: CAISVLGQGNQPQHF. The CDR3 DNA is TGTGCCATCAGTGTCTTGGGACAGGGCAATCAGCCCCAGCATTTT.

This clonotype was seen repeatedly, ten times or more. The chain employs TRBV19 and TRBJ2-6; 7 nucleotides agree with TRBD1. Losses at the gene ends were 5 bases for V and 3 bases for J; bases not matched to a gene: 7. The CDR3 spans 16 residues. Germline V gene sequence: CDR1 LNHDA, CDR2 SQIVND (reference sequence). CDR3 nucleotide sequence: TGTGCCAGTAGTCTCCGACAGGGAAGTGGGGCCAACGTCCTGACTTTC. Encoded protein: CASSLRQGSGANVLTF.

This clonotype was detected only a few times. CDR3 loop: CSGLAGALSVYEQYF. In DNA form, the CDR3 reads TGCAGTGGACTAGCGGGAGCACTGTCTGTCTACGAGCAGTACTTC. The chain is built from TRBV20-1 and TRBJ2-7, with TRBD2 matching over 12 bases. The CDR3 totals 15 residues. J was trimmed by 3 bases and V by 7 bases; bases with no gene match: 10. Germline CDR1 DFQATT, CDR2 SNEGSKA (reference sequence).

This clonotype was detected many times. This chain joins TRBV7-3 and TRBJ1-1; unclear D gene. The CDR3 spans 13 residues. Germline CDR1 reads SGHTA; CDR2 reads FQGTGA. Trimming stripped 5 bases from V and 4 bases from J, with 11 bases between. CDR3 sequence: CASSPQVGTEAFF. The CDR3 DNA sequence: TGTGCCAGCAGCCCTCAGGTGGGCACTGAAGCTTTCTTT. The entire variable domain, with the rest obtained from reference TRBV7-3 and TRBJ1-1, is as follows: GAGVSQTPSNKVTEKGKYVELRCDPISGHTALYWYRQSLGQGPEFLIYFQGTGAADDSGLPNDRFFAVRPEGSVSTLKIQRTERGDSAVYLCASSPQVGTEAFFGQGTRLTVV.

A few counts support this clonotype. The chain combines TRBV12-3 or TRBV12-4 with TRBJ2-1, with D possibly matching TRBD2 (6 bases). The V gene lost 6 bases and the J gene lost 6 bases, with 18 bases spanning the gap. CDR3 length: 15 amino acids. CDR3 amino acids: CASRPYGSVGNEQFF. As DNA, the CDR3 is TGTGCCAGCAGACCTTACGGGAGCGTGGGCAATGAGCAGTTCTTC.

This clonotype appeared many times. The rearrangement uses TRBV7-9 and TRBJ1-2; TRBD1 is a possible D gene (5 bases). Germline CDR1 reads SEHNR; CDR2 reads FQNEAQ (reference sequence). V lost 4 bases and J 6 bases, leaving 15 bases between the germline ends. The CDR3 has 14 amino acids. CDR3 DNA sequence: TGTGCCAGCAGCTCGTCCGGGACTCAGCATGGCTACACCTTC. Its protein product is CASSSSGTQHGYTF.

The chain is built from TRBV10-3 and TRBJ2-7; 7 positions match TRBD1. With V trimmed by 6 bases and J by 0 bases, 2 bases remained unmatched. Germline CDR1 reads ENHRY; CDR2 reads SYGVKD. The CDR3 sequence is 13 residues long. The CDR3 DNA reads TGTGCCATCAGGGGGGACAGCTCCTACGAGCAGTACTTC. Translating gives CAIRGDSSYEQYF.

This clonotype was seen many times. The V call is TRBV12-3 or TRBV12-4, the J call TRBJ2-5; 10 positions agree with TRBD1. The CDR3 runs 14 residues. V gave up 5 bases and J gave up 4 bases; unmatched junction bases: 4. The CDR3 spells CASSGDRGRETQYF. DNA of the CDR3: TGTGCCAGCAGTGGAGACAGGGGGCGAGAGACCCAGTACTTC.